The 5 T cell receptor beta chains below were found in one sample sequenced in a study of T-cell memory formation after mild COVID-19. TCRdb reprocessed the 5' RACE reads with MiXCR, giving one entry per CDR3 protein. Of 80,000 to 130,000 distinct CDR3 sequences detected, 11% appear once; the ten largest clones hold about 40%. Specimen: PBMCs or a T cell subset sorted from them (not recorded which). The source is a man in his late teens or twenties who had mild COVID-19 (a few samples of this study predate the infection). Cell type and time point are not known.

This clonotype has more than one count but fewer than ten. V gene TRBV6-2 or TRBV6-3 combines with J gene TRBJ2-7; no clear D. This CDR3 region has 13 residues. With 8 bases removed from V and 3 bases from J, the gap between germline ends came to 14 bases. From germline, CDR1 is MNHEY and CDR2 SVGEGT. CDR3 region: CASRWRQDYEQYV. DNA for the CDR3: TGTGCCAGCCGGTGGAGACAAGACTACGAGCAGTACGTC.

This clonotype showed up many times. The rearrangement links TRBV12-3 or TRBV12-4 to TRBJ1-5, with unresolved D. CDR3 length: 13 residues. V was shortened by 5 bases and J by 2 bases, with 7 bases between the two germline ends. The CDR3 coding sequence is TGTGCCAGCAGTCGGCGGGGCAATCAGCCCCAGCATTTT. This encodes CASSRRGNQPQHF.

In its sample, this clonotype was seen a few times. As DNA, the CDR3 is TGCAGCGTTGAACAGGCCGGGGAGCTGTTTTTT. The encoded protein is CSVEQAGELFF. This chain uses TRBV29-1 with TRBJ2-2; the D is unclear. V was trimmed by 2 bases and J by 6 bases, leaving 4 bases between them. Germline lookup yields CDR1 SQVTM and CDR2 ANQGSEA. The CDR3 contains 11 residues.

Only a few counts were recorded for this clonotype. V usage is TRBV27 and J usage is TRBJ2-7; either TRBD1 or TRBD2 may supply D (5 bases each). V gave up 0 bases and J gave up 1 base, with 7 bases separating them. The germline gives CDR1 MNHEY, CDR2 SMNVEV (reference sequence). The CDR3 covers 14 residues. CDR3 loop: CASSLSGESYEQYF. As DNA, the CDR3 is TGTGCCAGCAGTTTATCGGGGGAGTCCTACGAGCAGTACTTC.

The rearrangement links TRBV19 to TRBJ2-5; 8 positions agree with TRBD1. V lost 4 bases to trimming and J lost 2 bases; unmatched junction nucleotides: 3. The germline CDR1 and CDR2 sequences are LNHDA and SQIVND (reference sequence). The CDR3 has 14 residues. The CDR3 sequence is CASSKNRGQETQYF. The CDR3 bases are TGTGCCAGTAGTAAAAACAGGGGGCAAGAGACCCAGTACTTC.